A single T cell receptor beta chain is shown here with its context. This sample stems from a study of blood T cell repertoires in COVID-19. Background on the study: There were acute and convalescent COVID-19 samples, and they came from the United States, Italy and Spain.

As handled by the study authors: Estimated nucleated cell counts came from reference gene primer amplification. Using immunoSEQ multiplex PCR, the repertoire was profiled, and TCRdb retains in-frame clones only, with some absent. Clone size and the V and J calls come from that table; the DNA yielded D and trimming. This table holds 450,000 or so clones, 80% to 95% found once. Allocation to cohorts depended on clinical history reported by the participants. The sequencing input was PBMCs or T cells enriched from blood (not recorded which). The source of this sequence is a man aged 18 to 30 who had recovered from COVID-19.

The CDR3 coding sequence is TGTGCCAGCAGTGACGGGCTCGACAATGAGCAGTTCTTC. Translated: CASSDGLDNEQFF. The J gene is TRBJ2-1, the V gene TRBV6-4; D is ambiguous. CDR1 is MRHNA, CDR2 SNTAGT, per germline. V lost 2 bases to trimming and J lost 5 bases, with 7 bases between them. This CDR3 is 13 amino acids long.